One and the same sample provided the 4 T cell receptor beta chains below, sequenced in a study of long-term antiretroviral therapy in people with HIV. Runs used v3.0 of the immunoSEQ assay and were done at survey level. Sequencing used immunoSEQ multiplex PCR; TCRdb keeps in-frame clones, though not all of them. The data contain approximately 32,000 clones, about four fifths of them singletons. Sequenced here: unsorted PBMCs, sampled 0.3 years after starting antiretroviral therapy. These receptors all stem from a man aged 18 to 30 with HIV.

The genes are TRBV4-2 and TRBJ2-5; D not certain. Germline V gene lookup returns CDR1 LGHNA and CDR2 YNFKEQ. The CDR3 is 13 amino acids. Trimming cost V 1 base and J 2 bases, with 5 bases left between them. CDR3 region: CASSQGFQETQYF. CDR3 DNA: TGTGCCAGCAGCCAAGGGTTTCAAGAGACCCAGTACTTC.

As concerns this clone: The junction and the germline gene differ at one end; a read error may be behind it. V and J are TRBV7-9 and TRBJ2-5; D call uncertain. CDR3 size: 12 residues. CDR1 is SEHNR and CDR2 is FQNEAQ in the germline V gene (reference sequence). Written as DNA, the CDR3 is TGTGCCGGCAGCCGCTACCAAGAGACCCAGTACTTC. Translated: CAGSRYQETQYF.

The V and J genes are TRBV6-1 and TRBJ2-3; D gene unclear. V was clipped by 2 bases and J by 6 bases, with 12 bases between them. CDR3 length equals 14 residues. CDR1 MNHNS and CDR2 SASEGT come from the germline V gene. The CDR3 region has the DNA TGTGCCAGCAGTGAACTTTTCTCGATCGATACGCAGTATTTT. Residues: CASSELFSIDTQYF.

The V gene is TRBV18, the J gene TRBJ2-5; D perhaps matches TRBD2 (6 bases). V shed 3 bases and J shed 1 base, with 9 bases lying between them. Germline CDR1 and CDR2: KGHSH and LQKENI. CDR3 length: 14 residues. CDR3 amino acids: CASSPGLFQETQYF. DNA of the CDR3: TGTGCCAGCTCACCGGGACTGTTCCAAGAGACCCAGTACTTC.